Here is one T cell receptor beta chain with its context. This entry is derived from a study of blood T cell repertoires in COVID-19. Profiling relied on immunoSEQ multiplex PCR, and the TCRdb table lists in-frame clones only, not all of them. The table records 200,000 to 250,000 clones, around 84% of them present only once. The CDR3 has 16 amino acids. V was pared by 3 bases and J by 7 bases, with 12 bases of the junction left unmatched. Germline CDR1 is SGHRS and CDR2 is YFSETQ. This chain joins TRBV5-1 and TRBJ2-1, with 8 bases that match TRBD2. The material sequenced was PBMCs or T cells enriched from blood (not recorded which). This receptor was identified in a woman aged 40 to 55 who had recovered from COVID-19. The CDR3 protein is CASSSALAGLVNEQFF. CDR3 nucleotide sequence: TGCGCCAGCAGCTCAGCGCTAGCGGGCCTGGTGAATGAGCAGTTCTTC.